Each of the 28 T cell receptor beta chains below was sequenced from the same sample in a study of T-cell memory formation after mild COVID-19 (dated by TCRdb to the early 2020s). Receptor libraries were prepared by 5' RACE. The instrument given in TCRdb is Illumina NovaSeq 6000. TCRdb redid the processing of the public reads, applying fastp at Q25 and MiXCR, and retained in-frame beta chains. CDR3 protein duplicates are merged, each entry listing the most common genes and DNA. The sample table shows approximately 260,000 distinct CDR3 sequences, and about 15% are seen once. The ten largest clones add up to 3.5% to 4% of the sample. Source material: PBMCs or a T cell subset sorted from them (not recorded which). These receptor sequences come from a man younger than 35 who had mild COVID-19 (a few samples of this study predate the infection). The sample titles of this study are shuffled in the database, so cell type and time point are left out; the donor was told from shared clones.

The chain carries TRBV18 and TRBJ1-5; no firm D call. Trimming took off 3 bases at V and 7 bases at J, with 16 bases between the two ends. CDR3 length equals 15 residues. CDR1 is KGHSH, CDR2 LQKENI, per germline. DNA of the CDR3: TGTGCCAGCTCACCGGGGAGGGTCGATAGCCAGCCCCAGCATTTT. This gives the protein CASSPGRVDSQPQHF. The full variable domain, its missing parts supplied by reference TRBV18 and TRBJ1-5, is NAGVMQNPRHLVRRRGQEARLRCSPMKGHSHVYWYRQLPEEGLKFMVYLQKENIIDESGMPKERFSAEFPKEGPSILRIQQVVRGDSAAYFCASSPGRVDSQPQHFGDGTRLSIL.

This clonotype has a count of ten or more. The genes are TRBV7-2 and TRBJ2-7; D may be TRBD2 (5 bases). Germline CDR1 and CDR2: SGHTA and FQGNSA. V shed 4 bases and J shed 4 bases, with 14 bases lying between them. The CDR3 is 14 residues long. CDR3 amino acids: CASSYRPRGYEQYF. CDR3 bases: TGTGCCAGCAGCTATAGGCCCCGGGGTTACGAGCAGTACTTC. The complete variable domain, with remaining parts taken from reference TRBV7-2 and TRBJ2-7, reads GAGVSQSPSNKVTEKGKDVELRCDPISGHTALYWYRQSLGQGLEFLIYFQGNSAPDKSGLPSDRFSAERTGGSVSTLTIQRTQQEDSAVYLCASSYRPRGYEQYFGPGTRLTVT.

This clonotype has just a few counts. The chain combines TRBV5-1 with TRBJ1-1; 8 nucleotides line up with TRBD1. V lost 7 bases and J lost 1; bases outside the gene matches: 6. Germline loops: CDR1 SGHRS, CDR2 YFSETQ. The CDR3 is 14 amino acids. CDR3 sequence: CASGDTGGNTEAFF. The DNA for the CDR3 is TGCGCCAGCGGCGACACAGGGGGGAACACTGAAGCTTTCTTT.

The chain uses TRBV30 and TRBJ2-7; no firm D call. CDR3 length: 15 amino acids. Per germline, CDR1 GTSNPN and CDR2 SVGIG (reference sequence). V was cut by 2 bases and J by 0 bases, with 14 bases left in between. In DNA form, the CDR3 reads TGTGCCTGGAGTCCTCGTCGAAAAAGCTCCTACGAGCAGTACGTC. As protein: CAWSPRRKSSYEQYV.

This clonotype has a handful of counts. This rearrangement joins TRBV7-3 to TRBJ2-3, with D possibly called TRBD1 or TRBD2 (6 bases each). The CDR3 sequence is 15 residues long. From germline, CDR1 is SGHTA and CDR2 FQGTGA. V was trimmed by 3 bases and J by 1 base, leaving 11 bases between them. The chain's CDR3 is CASSFPGACTDTQYF. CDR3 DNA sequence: TGTGCCAGCAGCTTCCCGGGGGCTTGCACAGATACGCAGTATTTT. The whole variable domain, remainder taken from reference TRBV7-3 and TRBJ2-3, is GAGVSQTPSNKVTEKGKYVELRCDPISGHTALYWYRQSLGQGPEFLIYFQGTGAADDSGLPNDRFFAVRPEGSVSTLKIQRTERGDSAVYLCASSFPGACTDTQYFGPGTRLTVL.

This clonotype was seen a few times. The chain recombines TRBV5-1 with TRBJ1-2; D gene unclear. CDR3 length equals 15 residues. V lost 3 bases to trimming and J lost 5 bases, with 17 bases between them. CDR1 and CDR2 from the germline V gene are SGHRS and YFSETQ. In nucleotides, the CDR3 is TGCGCCAGCAGCTCACCGGACGGGTTAAAGTATGGCTACACCTTC. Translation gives CASSSPDGLKYGYTF. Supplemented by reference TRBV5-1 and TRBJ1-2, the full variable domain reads KAGVTQTPRYLIKTRGQQVTLSCSPISGHRSVSWYQQTPGQGLQFLFEYFSETQRNKGNFPGRFSGRQFSNSRSEMNVSTLELGDSALYLCASSSPDGLKYGYTFGSGTRLTVV.

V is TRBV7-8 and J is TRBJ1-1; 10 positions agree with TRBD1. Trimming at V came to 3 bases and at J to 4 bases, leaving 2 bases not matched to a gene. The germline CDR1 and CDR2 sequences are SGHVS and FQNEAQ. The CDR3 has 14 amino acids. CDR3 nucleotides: TGTGCCAGCAGCTTTGGACAGGGGGTCACTGAAGCTTTCTTT. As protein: CASSFGQGVTEAFF.

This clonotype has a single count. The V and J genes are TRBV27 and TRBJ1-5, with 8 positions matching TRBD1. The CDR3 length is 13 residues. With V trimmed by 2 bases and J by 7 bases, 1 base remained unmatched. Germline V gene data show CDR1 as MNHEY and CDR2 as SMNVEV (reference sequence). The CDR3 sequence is CASSLQGAQPQHF. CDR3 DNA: TGTGCCAGCAGTTTACAGGGGGCGCAGCCCCAGCATTTT.

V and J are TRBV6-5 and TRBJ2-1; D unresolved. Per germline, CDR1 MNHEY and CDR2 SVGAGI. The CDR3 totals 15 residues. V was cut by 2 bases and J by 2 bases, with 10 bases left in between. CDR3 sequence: CASSYAVPTYNEQFF. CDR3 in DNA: TGTGCCAGCAGTTACGCGGTGCCAACCTACAATGAGCAGTTCTTC.

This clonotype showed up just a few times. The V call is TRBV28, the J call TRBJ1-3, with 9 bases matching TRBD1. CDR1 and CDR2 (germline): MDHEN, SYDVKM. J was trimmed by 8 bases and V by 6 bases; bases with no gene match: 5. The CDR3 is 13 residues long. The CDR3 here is CASRSGQGDTIYF. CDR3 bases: TGTGCCAGCAGGTCGGGACAGGGAGACACCATATATTTT.

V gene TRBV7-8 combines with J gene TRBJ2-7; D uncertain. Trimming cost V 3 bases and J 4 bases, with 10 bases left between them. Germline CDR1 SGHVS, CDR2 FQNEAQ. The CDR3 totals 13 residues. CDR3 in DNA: TGTGCCAGCAGCTTTTTAGAGCCGTACGAGCAGTACTTC. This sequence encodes CASSFLEPYEQYF.

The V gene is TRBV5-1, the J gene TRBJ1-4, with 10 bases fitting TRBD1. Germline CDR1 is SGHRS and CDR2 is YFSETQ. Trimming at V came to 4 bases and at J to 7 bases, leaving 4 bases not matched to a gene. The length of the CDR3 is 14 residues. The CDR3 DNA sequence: TGCGCCAGCAGCCTGACAGGGGGCTCTGAAAAACTGTTTTTT. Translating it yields CASSLTGGSEKLFF.

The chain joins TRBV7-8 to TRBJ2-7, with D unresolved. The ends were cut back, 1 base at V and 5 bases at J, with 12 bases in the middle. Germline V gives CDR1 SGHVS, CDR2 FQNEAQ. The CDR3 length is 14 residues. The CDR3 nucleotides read TGTGCCAGCAGCTTAGAAACCAAGTCGCACGAGCAGTACGTC. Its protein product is CASSLETKSHEQYV.

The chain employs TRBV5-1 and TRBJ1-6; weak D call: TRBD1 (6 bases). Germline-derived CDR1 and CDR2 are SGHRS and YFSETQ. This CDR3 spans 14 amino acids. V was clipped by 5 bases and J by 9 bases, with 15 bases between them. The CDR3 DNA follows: TGCGCCAGCAGTACTGAGACACAGGGTTCACCCCTCCACTTT. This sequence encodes CASSTETQGSPLHF.

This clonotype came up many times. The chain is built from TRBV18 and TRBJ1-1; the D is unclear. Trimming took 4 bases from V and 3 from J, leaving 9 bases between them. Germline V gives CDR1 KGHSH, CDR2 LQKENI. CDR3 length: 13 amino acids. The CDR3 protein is CASSQGRDTEAFF. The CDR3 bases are TGTGCCAGCTCACAGGGTCGGGACACTGAAGCTTTCTTT.

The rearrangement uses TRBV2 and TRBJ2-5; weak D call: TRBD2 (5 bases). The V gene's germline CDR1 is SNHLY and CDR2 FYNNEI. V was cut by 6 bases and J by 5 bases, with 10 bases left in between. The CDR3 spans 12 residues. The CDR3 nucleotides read TGTGCCAGCAGCGAGGGTTGGGAGACCCAGTACTTC. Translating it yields CASSEGWETQYF.

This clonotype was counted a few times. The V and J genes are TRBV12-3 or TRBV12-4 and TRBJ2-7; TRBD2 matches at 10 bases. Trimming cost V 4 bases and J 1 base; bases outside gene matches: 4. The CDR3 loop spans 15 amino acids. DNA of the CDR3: TGTGCCAGCAGTTCCTGGACTAGCGGTTCCTACGAGCAGTACTTC. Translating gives CASSSWTSGSYEQYF.

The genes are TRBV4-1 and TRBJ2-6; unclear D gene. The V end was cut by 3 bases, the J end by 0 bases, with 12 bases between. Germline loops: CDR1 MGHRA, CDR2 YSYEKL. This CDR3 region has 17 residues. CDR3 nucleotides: TGCGCCAGCAGCCATCAGGAAACCGCCTCTGGGGCCAACGTCCTGACTTTC. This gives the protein CASSHQETASGANVLTF.

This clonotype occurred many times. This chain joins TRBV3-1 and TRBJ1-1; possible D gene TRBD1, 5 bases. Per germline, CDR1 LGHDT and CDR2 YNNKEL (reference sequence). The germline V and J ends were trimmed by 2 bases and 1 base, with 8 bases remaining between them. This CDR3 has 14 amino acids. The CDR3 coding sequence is TGTGCCAGCAGCCAATCGGACACGAACACTGAAGCTTTCTTT. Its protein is CASSQSDTNTEAFF.

CDR3 sequence reads: CSALGAGGQETQYF. The CDR3 DNA follows: TGCAGTGCTCTGGGAGCGGGGGGACAAGAGACCCAGTACTTC. The chain couples TRBV20-1 to TRBJ2-5, with 9 bases matching TRBD2. The V gene end was trimmed by 5 bases and the J gene end by 2 bases; junction bases not matched to a gene: 6. CDR1 DFQATT and CDR2 SNEGSKA come from the germline V gene (reference sequence). This CDR3 has 14 amino acids.

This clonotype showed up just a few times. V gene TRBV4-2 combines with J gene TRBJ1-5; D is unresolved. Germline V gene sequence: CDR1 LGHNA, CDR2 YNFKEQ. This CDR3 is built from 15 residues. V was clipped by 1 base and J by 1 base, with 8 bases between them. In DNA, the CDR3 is TGTGCCAGCAGCCAAGGGCTACAGAGCAATCAGCCCCAGCATTTT. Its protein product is CASSQGLQSNQPQHF.

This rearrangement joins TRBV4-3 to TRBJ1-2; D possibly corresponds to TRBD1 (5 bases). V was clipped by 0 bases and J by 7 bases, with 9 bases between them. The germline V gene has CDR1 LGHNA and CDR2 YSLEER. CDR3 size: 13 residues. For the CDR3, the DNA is TGCGCCAGCAGCCAAGACAGGGCTGGTGGCTACACCTTC. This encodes CASSQDRAGGYTF.

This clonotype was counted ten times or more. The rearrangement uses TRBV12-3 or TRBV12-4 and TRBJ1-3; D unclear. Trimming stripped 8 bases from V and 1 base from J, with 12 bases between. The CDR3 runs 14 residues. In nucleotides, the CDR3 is TGTGCCAGCTCCTTGACCAGTTCTGGAAACACCATATATTTT. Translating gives CASSLTSSGNTIYF.

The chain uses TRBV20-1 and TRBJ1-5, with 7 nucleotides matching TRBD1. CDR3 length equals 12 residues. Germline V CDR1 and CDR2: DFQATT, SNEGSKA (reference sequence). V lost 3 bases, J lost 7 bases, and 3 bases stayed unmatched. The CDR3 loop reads CSASQGDQPQHF. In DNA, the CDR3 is TGCAGTGCTAGTCAGGGGGACCAGCCCCAGCATTTT.

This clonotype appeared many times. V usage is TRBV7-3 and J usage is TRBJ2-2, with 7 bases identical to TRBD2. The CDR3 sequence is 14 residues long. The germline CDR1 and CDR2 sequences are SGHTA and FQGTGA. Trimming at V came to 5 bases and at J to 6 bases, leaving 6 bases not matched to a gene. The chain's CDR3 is CASSPRGVPGELFF. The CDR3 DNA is TGTGCCAGCAGCCCCCGGGGGGTTCCCGGGGAGCTGTTTTTT.

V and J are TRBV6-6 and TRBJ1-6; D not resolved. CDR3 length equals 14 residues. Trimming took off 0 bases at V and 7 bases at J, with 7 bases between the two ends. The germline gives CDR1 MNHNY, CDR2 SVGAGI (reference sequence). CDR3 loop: CASSYSGINSPLHF. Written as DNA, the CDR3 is TGTGCCAGCAGTTACTCCGGAATCAATTCACCCCTCCACTTT.

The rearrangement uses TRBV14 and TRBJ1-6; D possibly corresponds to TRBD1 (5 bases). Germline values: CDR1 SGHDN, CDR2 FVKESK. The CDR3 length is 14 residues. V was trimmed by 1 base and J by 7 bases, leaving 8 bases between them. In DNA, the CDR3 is TGTGCCAGCAGCCAAGCAGGGAGGAATTCACCCCTCCACTTT. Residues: CASSQAGRNSPLHF.

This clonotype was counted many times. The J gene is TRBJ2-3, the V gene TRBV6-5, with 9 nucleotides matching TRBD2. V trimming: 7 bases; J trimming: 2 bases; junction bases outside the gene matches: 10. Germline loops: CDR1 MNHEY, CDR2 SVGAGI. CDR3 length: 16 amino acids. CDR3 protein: CASTPSSGVATDTQYF. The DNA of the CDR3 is TGTGCCAGCACCCCATCTAGCGGGGTAGCCACAGATACGCAGTATTTT.